These 28 T cell receptor beta chains share one sample of origin, sequenced in a study of blood T cell repertoires in COVID-19. Some clones are missing from TCRdb's copy, which holds only in-frame ones; the method was immunoSEQ multiplex PCR. The table lists about 250,000 clones, around 90% of them singletons. Sequencing used peripheral blood. These receptors were taken from a man younger than 30 with active or convalescent COVID-19.

The chain is built from TRBV3-1 (or the pseudogene TRBV3-2) and TRBJ2-3; tentative D call: TRBD1 (5 bases). Trimming pared 4 bases from V and 2 bases from J, leaving 16 bases between. CDR1 is LGHDT, CDR2 YNNKEL, per germline (reference sequence). The CDR3 consists of 16 residues. The CDR3 bases are TGTGCCAGCAGCCTAAGGGGCGGAAAATCCACAGATACGCAGTATTTT. Its protein is CASSLRGGKSTDTQYF.

Worth noting for this clone: The sample contains more than one DNA sequence encoding this CDR3. The gene calls are TRBV15 and TRBJ1-5; the match to TRBD1 covers 8 bases. This CDR3 contains 14 residues. V lost 3 bases and J lost 2; bases outside the gene matches: 0. Looked up from germline, CDR1 is LNHNV and CDR2 is YYDKDF (reference sequence). The DNA of the CDR3 is TGTGCCACCAGCAGGACAGGGGGCAATCAGCCCCAGCATTTT. This encodes CATSRTGGNQPQHF.

This clone has a handful of counts. This chain connects TRBV7-6 to TRBJ2-7; 8 nucleotides line up with TRBD2. Germline V gives CDR1 SGHVS, CDR2 FNYEAQ. V lost 5 bases to trimming and J lost 5 bases; unmatched junction nucleotides: 17. The length of the CDR3 is 17 residues. CDR3 DNA sequence: TGTGCCAGCAGCAGACCCGGGGGGGGCGTTTTGGACGACGAGCAGTACTTC. It encodes CASSRPGGGVLDDEQYF.

As regards this clone: This sample also contains other DNA sequences that code for the same CDR3. The rearrangement uses TRBV9 and TRBJ1-1, with a weak D call TRBD1 (6 bases). V shed 0 bases and J shed 5 bases, with 11 bases lying between them. The CDR3 is made up of 14 amino acids. Per the germline V gene, CDR1 is SGDLS and CDR2 is YYNGEE. The CDR3 DNA sequence: TGTGCCAGCAGCGTAGTCCCAGGGGAGACTGAAGCTTTCTTT. The encoded protein is CASSVVPGETEAFF. Looking up the rest from reference TRBV9 and TRBJ1-1 gives the full variable domain: DSGVTQTPKHLITATGQRVTLRCSPRSGDLSVYWYQQSLDQGLQFLIQYYNGEERAKGNILERFSAQQFPDLHSELNLSSLELGDSALYFCASSVVPGETEAFFGQGTRLTVV.

The chain is built from TRBV19 and TRBJ2-1, with 10 bases lining up with TRBD2. The CDR3 sequence is 14 residues long. Losses at the gene ends were 2 bases for V and 7 bases for J; bases not matched to a gene: 2. Germline-derived CDR1 and CDR2 are LNHDA and SQIVND (reference sequence). This CDR3 reads CASSIRTSGNEQFF. CDR3 coding DNA: TGTGCCAGTAGTATACGGACTAGCGGTAATGAGCAGTTCTTC.

The chain combines TRBV9 with TRBJ2-1, with 8 bases that match TRBD2. The CDR3 has 13 amino acids. The germline V gene has CDR1 SGDLS and CDR2 YYNGEE. Germline trimming cut 4 bases from V and 10 bases from J; bases unmatched to any gene: 7. CDR3 nucleotide sequence: TGTGCCAGCAGCCCCCGGACTAGCTTGGAGCAGTTCTTC. Translation: CASSPRTSLEQFF.

The genes are TRBV5-1 and TRBJ1-4, with 12 bases matching TRBD1. V lost 4 bases to trimming and J lost 7 bases; unmatched junction nucleotides: 5. CDR1 is SGHRS and CDR2 is YFSETQ in the germline V gene. This CDR3 comprises 15 residues. DNA for the CDR3: TGCGCCAGCAGCCCGGGACAGGGGGCAGGTGAAAAACTGTTTTTT. Protein product: CASSPGQGAGEKLFF.

The chain recombines TRBV4-3 with TRBJ1-6; the D gene is possibly TRBD1 (5 bases). In germline, CDR1 is LGHNA, CDR2 YSLEER. The CDR3 length is 15 residues. The ends were cut back, 3 bases at V and 10 bases at J, with 16 bases in the middle. CDR3 region: CASSQAQGSGSPLHF. The CDR3 nucleotides are TGCGCCAGCAGCCAGGCTCAGGGATCTGGATCACCCCTCCACTTT.

The genes are TRBV28 and TRBJ2-7; 9 bases are shared with TRBD2. This CDR3 has 15 amino acids. The germline V gene has CDR1 MDHEN and CDR2 SYDVKM. Trimming removed 8 bases from V and 2 bases from J; junction bases left unmatched: 10. This chain's CDR3 is CASRSSGKIAYEQYF. In nucleotides, the CDR3 is TGTGCCAGCCGCTCTAGCGGGAAAATCGCCTACGAGCAGTACTTC.

The V and J genes are TRBV30 and TRBJ1-6; no reliable D call. Germline V gives CDR1 GTSNPN, CDR2 SVGIG (reference sequence). The V end was cut by 0 bases, the J end by 7 bases, with 19 bases between. There are 17 residues in the CDR3. CDR3 region: CAWSVSRNSPFNSPLHF. CDR3 in DNA: TGTGCCTGGAGTGTATCGCGCAACTCTCCTTTCAATTCACCCCTCCACTTT.

This rearrangement joins TRBV25-1 to TRBJ1-6, with 7 bases aligning to TRBD1. V gave up 7 bases and J gave up 10 bases; unmatched junction bases: 7. The CDR3 is 13 amino acids. Germline lookup yields CDR1 MGHDK and CDR2 SYGVNS. CDR3 residues: CASKIQGGSPLHF. In nucleotides, the CDR3 is TGTGCCAGCAAAATCCAGGGGGGCTCACCCCTCCACTTT.

In its sample, this clone was seen once. The rearrangement joins TRBV5-1 to TRBJ2-2; D unclear. The CDR3 loop spans 12 amino acids. Germline V gives CDR1 SGHRS, CDR2 YFSETQ. The ends were cut back, 5 bases at V and 1 base at J, with 3 bases in the middle. DNA of the CDR3: TGCGCCAGCAGACTGAACACCGGGGAGCTGTTTTTT. This encodes CASRLNTGELFF.

Here the CDR3 reads CASSARTGGYTDTQYF. CDR3 DNA sequence: TGTGCCAGCAGTGCCAGGACGGGAGGTTACACAGATACGCAGTATTTT. V gene TRBV2 combines with J gene TRBJ2-3; 7 positions match TRBD2. V shed 4 bases, J shed 2 bases, and the junction held 9 bases outside the gene matches. CDR1 SNHLY and CDR2 FYNNEI come from the germline V gene. CDR3 length equals 16 residues.

The chain joins TRBV3-1 (or the pseudogene TRBV3-2) to TRBJ1-1; 8 positions match TRBD1. Per germline, CDR1 LGHDT and CDR2 YNNKEL (reference sequence). The V gene end was trimmed by 4 bases and the J gene end by 5 bases; junction bases not matched to a gene: 9. This CDR3 comprises 15 residues. For the CDR3, the DNA is TGTGCCAGCAGCCCCAAACAGGGGGGTTGGACTGAAGCTTTCTTT. Encoded protein: CASSPKQGGWTEAFF.

This rearrangement joins TRBV3-1 (or the pseudogene TRBV3-2) to TRBJ2-1; 13 bases align to TRBD2. J was trimmed by 6 bases and V by 2 bases; bases with no gene match: 7. Germline V CDR1 and CDR2: LGHDT, YNNKEL (reference sequence). The CDR3 runs to 17 residues. This chain's CDR3 is CASSQLGTSGIGNEQFF. The CDR3 nucleotides read TGTGCCAGCAGCCAACTAGGGACTAGCGGGATAGGCAATGAGCAGTTCTTC.

V gene TRBV6-5 combines with J gene TRBJ2-5; 8 bases are a match to TRBD1. This CDR3 has 14 amino acids. The V and J ends lost 4 bases and 5 bases, in that order; junction bases with no gene match: 6. CDR1 and CDR2 from the germline V gene are MNHEY and SVGAGI. CDR3 residues: CASSLTRTGETQYF. The CDR3 bases are TGTGCCAGCAGTTTGACACGGACAGGGGAGACCCAGTACTTC.

This chain links TRBV29-1 with TRBJ2-7; D may be TRBD2 (5 bases). CDR3 length: 15 amino acids. Looked up from germline, CDR1 is SQVTM and CDR2 is ANQGSEA. V lost 2 bases and J 0 bases, leaving 14 bases between the germline ends. CDR3 residues: CSVESPGKSSYEQYF. Here the CDR3 DNA reads TGCAGCGTTGAATCTCCGGGGAAGAGCTCCTACGAGCAGTACTTC.

V gene TRBV28 combines with J gene TRBJ1-2; TRBD1 matches 7 bases. Germline V gene data show CDR1 as MDHEN and CDR2 as SYDVKM. V dropped 5 bases and J dropped 2; count of bases not matched to a gene: 17. The CDR3 runs to 18 residues. The CDR3 nucleotides read TGTGCCAGCAGTCATCCTGGACAGGTTTTTTGGGAAAACTATGGCTACACCTTC. Translating gives CASSHPGQVFWENYGYTF.

This chain uses TRBV7-9 with TRBJ1-2, with TRBD1 as a possible D gene (6 bases). The CDR3 contains 15 residues. V gave up 5 bases and J gave up 3 bases, with 16 bases separating them. In germline, CDR1 is SEHNR, CDR2 FQNEAQ (reference sequence). The CDR3 spells CASSRLGGRDYGYTF. DNA of the CDR3: TGTGCCAGCAGCCGACTCGGGGGGCGAGACTATGGCTACACCTTC.

This clone was seen once. This chain links TRBV28 with TRBJ1-5; 11 bases agree with TRBD1. In germline, CDR1 is MDHEN, CDR2 SYDVKM. The CDR3 has 18 residues. V trimming: 6 bases; J trimming: 0 bases; junction bases outside the gene matches: 10. The CDR3 sequence is CASRLRDRGFRSNQPQHF. The DNA for the CDR3 is TGTGCCAGCAGACTCCGGGACAGGGGGTTCCGTAGCAATCAGCCCCAGCATTTT.

The V call is TRBV27, the J call TRBJ1-2; weak D call: TRBD1 (5 bases). The length of the CDR3 is 15 residues. In germline, CDR1 is MNHEY, CDR2 SMNVEV (reference sequence). The ends were cut back, 9 bases at V and 3 bases at J, with 20 bases in the middle. The CDR3 DNA follows: TGTGCCAGTAGCTTATCTGTAACAGGCTACTATGGCTACACCTTC. Its translation: CASSLSVTGYYGYTF.

The CDR3 region has the DNA TGTGCCACAGCTCCCGGGACACTCAATGAGCAGTTCTTC. This sequence encodes CATAPGTLNEQFF. The chain couples TRBV30 to TRBJ2-1; weak D call: TRBD1 (6 bases). Germline assignment: CDR1 GTSNPN and CDR2 SVGIG (reference sequence). V lost 8 bases, J lost 6 bases, and 17 bases lay in between. The CDR3 runs to 13 residues.

This clone was found once. CDR3 DNA sequence: TGTGCCAGCAGCACAACAGGGGCGCGGACTAATGAAAAACTGTTTTTT. Translating it yields CASSTTGARTNEKLFF. This chain connects TRBV7-8 to TRBJ1-4, with TRBD1 matching 7 bases. The CDR3 is 16 residues long. The germline gives CDR1 SGHVS, CDR2 FQNEAQ. V was clipped by 5 bases and J by 2 bases; unmatched bases: 8.

V is TRBV19 and J is TRBJ1-1; tentatively, D is TRBD1 (5 bases). Germline CDR1 reads LNHDA; CDR2 reads SQIVND (reference sequence). V was shortened by 1 base and J by 4 bases, with 10 bases between the two germline ends. CDR3 length: 14 residues. The CDR3 loop reads CASSIVQGATEAFF. The CDR3 region has the DNA TGTGCCAGTAGTATAGTTCAGGGCGCCACTGAAGCTTTCTTT. Variable domain in full (rest from reference TRBV19 and TRBJ1-1): DGGITQSPKYLFRKEGQNVTLSCEQNLNHDAMYWYRQDPGQGLRLIYYSQIVNDFQKGDIAEGYSVSREKKESFPLTVTSAQKNPTAFYLCASSIVQGATEAFFGQGTRLTVV.

The CDR3 bases are TGTGCCAGCAGCCACCCGGGACTTCTTAATGAGCAGTTCTTC. It specifies CASSHPGLLNEQFF. The J gene is TRBJ2-1, the V gene TRBV3-1 (or the pseudogene TRBV3-2); D is perhaps TRBD2 (6 bases). The CDR3 totals 14 residues. V lost 3 bases, J lost 7 bases, and 13 bases lay in between. Germline-derived CDR1 and CDR2 are LGHDT and YNNKEL (reference sequence).

This chain links TRBV28 with TRBJ2-7, with 12 bases that match TRBD2. There are 15 residues in the CDR3. V dropped 8 bases and J dropped 1; count of bases not matched to a gene: 6. CDR1 is MDHEN and CDR2 is SYDVKM in the germline V gene. CDR3 DNA sequence: TGTGCCAGCCATAGCACTAGCGGGAGGTCCTACGAGCAGTACTTC. Its protein is CASHSTSGRSYEQYF.

The CDR3 sequence is CASSYDRVGGTEAFF. The CDR3 nucleotides are TGTGCCAGCAGTTACGACAGGGTCGGGGGCACTGAAGCTTTCTTT. The chain recombines TRBV6-6 with TRBJ1-1; TRBD1 matches at 7 bases. The CDR3 has 15 residues. After removal of 2 bases from V and 4 bases from J, the junction contained 7 bases not matched to a gene. CDR1 is MNHNY, CDR2 SVGAGI, per germline (reference sequence).

The chain recombines TRBV6-5 with TRBJ1-4; D is unresolved. This CDR3 region has 15 residues. Germline lookup yields CDR1 MNHEY and CDR2 SVGAGI. V was clipped by 0 bases and J by 7 bases, with 12 bases between them. CDR3 nucleotides: TGTGCCAGCAGTTACTCGGTGGCTGATGGTGAAAAACTGTTTTTT. It is translated as CASSYSVADGEKLFF.